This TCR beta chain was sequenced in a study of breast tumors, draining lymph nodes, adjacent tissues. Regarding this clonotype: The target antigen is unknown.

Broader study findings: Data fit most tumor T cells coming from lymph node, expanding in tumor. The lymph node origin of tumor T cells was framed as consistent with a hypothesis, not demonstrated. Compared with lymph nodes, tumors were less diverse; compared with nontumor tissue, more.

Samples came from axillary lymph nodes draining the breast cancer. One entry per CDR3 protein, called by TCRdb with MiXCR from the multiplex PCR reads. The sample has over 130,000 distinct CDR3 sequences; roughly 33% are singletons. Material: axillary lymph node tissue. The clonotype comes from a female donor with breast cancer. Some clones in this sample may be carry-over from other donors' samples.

The CDR3 DNA follows: TGTGCCAGCAGTTACTTTGGCGGGGGAACCAAAAACATTCAGTACTTC. Translation gives CASSYFGGGTKNIQYF. V is TRBV6-2 or TRBV6-3 and J is TRBJ2-4; 7 bases are a match to TRBD2. From germline, CDR1 is MNHEY and CDR2 SVGEGT. CDR3 length equals 16 residues. V shed 1 base, J shed 2 bases, and the junction held 5 bases outside the gene matches.